A single sample gave rise to the 11 T cell receptor beta chains below, sequenced in a study of siplizumab effects on memory and regulatory T cells. Generated by immunoSEQ multiplex PCR, the TCRdb table keeps only in-frame clones and is missing some. The data hold about 120,000 clones, with 93% observed a single time. The sample comprised non-Treg CD4+ T cells sorted from blood. The receptors stem from a human donor in good health.

This chain uses TRBV7-9 with TRBJ1-1; D unclear. Germline CDR1 and CDR2: SEHNR and FQNEAQ (reference sequence). The CDR3 spans 10 residues. Trimming cost V 8 bases and J 3 bases, with 4 bases left between them. The CDR3 DNA reads TGTGCCAGCGACGACACTGAAGCTTTCTTT. Encoded protein: CASDDTEAFF.

The chain has TRBV5-1 and TRBJ2-2; 7 positions agree with TRBD2. CDR3 length equals 16 residues. J lost 1 base, V lost 2 bases, and 5 bases had no gene match. Germline loops: CDR1 SGHRS, CDR2 YFSETQ. The DNA for the CDR3 is TGCGCCAGCAGCTTCTTAGCGGGTCTGAACACCGGGGAGCTGTTTTTT. Protein product: CASSFLAGLNTGELFF.

The J gene is TRBJ1-2, the V gene TRBV10-1; D remains unclear. The germline gives CDR1 WNHNN, CDR2 SYGVQD (reference sequence). This CDR3 contains 15 residues. Trimming stripped 2 bases from V and 4 bases from J, with 14 bases between. CDR3 sequence reads: CASSERRETTYGYTF. CDR3 sequence (DNA): TGCGCCAGCAGTGAGCGAAGGGAAACCACCTATGGCTACACCTTC.

This chain joins TRBV5-6 and TRBJ1-2, with D unclear. Germline assignment: CDR1 SGHDT and CDR2 YYEEEE. The CDR3 runs to 15 residues. V lost 0 bases to trimming and J lost 8 bases, with 17 bases between them. The chain's CDR3 is CASSLALVLLGGYTF. The CDR3 DNA is TGTGCCAGCAGCTTGGCGCTGGTCCTCCTAGGGGGCTACACCTTC.

CDR3 coding DNA: TGCGCCAGCAGCCAAGGGGCTAGCAGCGCAGATACGCAGTATTTT. It specifies CASSQGASSADTQYF. V gene TRBV4-1 combines with J gene TRBJ2-3; TRBD2 might be the D (5 bases). V dropped 1 base and J dropped 4 bases, with 12 bases sitting between them. This CDR3 is built from 15 residues. Germline V gene lookup returns CDR1 MGHRA and CDR2 YSYEKL.

The V gene is TRBV10-1, the J gene TRBJ2-3; TRBD1 agrees at 7 bases. The CDR3 is 16 residues long. The J segment lost 2 bases and the V segment lost 1 base, leaving 6 bases of the junction unmatched. CDR1 is WNHNN, CDR2 SYGVQD, per germline (reference sequence). The DNA of the CDR3 is TGCGCCAGCAGTGAGTTACAGGGGCGATACACAGATACGCAGTATTTT. Translated: CASSELQGRYTDTQYF.

The CDR3 coding sequence is TGTGCCAGCAGTTTCACTAGCGGGGGCACAGATACGCAGTATTTT. It is translated as CASSFTSGGTDTQYF. V and J are TRBV27 and TRBJ2-3; TRBD2 aligns across 10 bases. Germline trimming cut 3 bases from V and 1 base from J; bases unmatched to any gene: 1. CDR1 is MNHEY and CDR2 is SMNVEV in the germline V gene (reference sequence). CDR3 length: 15 residues.

J is TRBJ2-3 and V is TRBV30; 10 bases are a match to TRBD2. V was clipped by 1 base and J by 6 bases; unmatched bases: 4. CDR3 length: 14 amino acids. Germline V gene sequence: CDR1 GTSNPN, CDR2 SVGIG (reference sequence). The CDR3: CAWSGAGGHDTQYF. The CDR3 DNA sequence: TGTGCCTGGAGTGGAGCGGGGGGGCACGATACGCAGTATTTT.

V is TRBV7-9 and J is TRBJ2-3; D gene uncertain. V was trimmed by 5 bases and J by 0 bases, leaving 12 bases between them. The CDR3 has 15 amino acids. Germline V lookup: CDR1 SEHNR, CDR2 FQNEAQ (reference sequence). The CDR3 loop reads CASSGMAASTDTQYF. CDR3 sequence (DNA): TGTGCCAGCAGCGGCATGGCGGCCAGCACAGATACGCAGTATTTT.

The chain has TRBV4-1 and TRBJ1-2; a weak D match, TRBD1 (6 bases). The V gene lost 4 bases and the J gene lost 0 bases, with 12 bases spanning the gap. Germline V lookup: CDR1 MGHRA, CDR2 YSYEKL. The CDR3 has 15 residues. This chain's CDR3 is CASSPNRAANYGYTF. CDR3 DNA sequence: TGCGCCAGCAGCCCAAACAGGGCTGCTAACTATGGCTACACCTTC.

This clone appeared once. The J gene is TRBJ1-2, the V gene TRBV7-3; D may be TRBD1 (5 bases). CDR1 is SGHTA, CDR2 FQGTGA, per germline. This CDR3 has 13 amino acids. V dropped 5 bases and J dropped 10 bases, with 17 bases sitting between them. In DNA form, the CDR3 reads TGTGCCAGCAGCCCCACTGGGCAGGGAGTCTACACCTTC. Its protein is CASSPTGQGVYTF.